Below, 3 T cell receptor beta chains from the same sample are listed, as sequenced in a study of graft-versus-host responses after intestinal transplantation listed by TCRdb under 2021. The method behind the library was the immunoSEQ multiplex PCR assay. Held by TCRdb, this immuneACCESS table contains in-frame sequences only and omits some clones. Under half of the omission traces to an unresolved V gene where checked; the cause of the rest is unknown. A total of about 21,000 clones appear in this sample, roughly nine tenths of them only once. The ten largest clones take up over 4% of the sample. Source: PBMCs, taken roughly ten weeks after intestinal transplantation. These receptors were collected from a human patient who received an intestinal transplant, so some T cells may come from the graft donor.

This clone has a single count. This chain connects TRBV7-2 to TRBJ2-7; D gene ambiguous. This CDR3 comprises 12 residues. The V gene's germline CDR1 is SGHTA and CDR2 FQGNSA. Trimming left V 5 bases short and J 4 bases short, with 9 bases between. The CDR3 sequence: CASSPTDYEQYF. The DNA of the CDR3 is TGTGCCAGCAGCCCCACAGATTACGAGCAGTACTTC.

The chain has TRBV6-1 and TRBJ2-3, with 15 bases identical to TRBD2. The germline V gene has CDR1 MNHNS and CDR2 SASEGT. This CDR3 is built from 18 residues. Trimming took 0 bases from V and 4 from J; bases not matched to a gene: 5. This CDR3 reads CASSEAGTSGGRADTQYF. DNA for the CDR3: TGTGCCAGCAGTGAAGCGGGGACTAGCGGGGGGAGGGCAGATACGCAGTATTTT.

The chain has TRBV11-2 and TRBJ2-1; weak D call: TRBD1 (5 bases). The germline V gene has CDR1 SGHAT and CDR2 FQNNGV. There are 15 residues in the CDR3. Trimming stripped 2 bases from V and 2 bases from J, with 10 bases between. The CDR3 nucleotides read TGTGCCAGCAGCTTATGGACATTCCCCTACAATGAGCAGTTCTTC. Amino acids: CASSLWTFPYNEQFF.